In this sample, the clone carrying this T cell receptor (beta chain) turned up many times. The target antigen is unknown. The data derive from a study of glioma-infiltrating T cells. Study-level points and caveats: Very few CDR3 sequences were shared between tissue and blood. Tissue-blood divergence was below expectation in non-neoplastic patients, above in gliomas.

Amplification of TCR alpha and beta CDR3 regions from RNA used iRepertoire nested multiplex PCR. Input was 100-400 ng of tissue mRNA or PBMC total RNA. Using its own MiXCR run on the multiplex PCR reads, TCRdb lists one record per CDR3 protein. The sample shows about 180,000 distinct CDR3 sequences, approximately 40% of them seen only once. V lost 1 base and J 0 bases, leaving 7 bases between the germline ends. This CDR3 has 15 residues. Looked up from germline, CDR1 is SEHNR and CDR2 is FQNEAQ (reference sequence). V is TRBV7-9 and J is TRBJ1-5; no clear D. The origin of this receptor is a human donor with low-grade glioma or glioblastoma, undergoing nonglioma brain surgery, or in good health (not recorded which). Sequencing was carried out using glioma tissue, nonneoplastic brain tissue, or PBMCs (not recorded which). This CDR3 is CASSLEGYSNQPQHF. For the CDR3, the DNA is TGTGCCAGCAGCTTAGAAGGTTATAGCAATCAGCCCCAGCATTTT.